This T cell receptor (beta chain) was sequenced in a study of CD8 T cells in ankylosing spondylitis. Study observations and caveats: Characteristic, it appeared, of ankylosing spondylitis blood was a TCR beta motif of eight or nine highly homologous variants. A CD8+ phenotype characterized the disease-linked clones, which were relatively rare in peripheral blood. Some of the motif variants had earlier been found in reactive arthritis patients' fluid and blood.

Preparation of TCR beta libraries was done by quantitative 5'-RACE with molecular barcodes. TCRdb reprocessed the 5' RACE reads via MiXCR and lists one record per CDR3 protein. This sample carries 250,000 or so distinct CDR3 sequences, roughly a quarter of them seen once, and the ten largest clones take over 0.55%. Germline CDR1 and CDR2: ENHRY and SYGVKD. The V end lost 4 bases, the J end lost 2 bases, and 10 bases lay between the germline ends. This CDR3 spans 14 amino acids. This clonotype was seen ten or more times. No antigen is known for it. The sequenced sample consisted of blood, either unsorted or a sorted T cell fraction (not recorded which). The sequence came from a male donor with ankylosing spondylitis or in good health (not recorded which). The chain carries TRBV10-3 and TRBJ2-3; D is unresolved. The CDR3 region has the DNA TGTGCCATCAGTGGTATGACTCTCACAGATACGCAGTATTTT. The encoded protein is CAISGMTLTDTQYF.